This is a list of T cell receptor beta chains from one sample in a study of tumor-infiltrating lymphocytes in primary liver carcinoma. TCRdb fed the multiplex PCR reads into MiXCR, producing one record per CDR3 protein. The table lists 300,000 to 350,000 distinct CDR3 sequences, less than 70% of them singletons. Sequences were obtained from peripheral blood. The origin of the receptors is a man aged 35-49 years with primary liver carcinoma and hepatitis B virus infection. CDR3s include the opening cysteine and the closing phenylalanine or tryptophan. The D gene is left open where the match is weak. Size is omitted from some rows. Given values are once, few, many or a class for expanded clones.

>NA|TRBJ2-3|TRBV14|14|few
TGTGCCAGCAGCCGAGCGGACGGCGTGGGTACGCAGTATTTT
CASSRADGVGTQYF
>TRBD1|TRBJ1-2|TRBV11-2|12|once
TGTGCCACCAGCTTACAGGGGTCTGGCTACATCTTC
CATSLQGSGYIF
>NA|TRBJ2-2|TRBV7-9|13|NA
TGTGCCAGCAACTCCAGGAACACCGGGGAGCTGTTTTTT
CASNSRNTGELFF
>NA|TRBJ2-5|TRBV5-1|13|NA
TGCGCCAGCAGCTTGGGCTTCCAAGAGACCCAGTACTTC
CASSLGFQETQYF
>NA|TRBJ2-7|TRBV11-2|13|NA
TGTGCCCGCAGCTTAGGAGGGGGCCACGAGCAGTACTTC
CARSLGGGHEQYF
>NA|TRBJ2-1|TRBV6-2/TRBV6-3|14|once
TGTACCAGCCACTGGCGTGAGCCTAAGGGTGAGCAGTTCTTC
CTSHWREPKGEQFF
>NA|TRBJ2-1|TRBV11-2|15|NA
TGTGCCAGCAGCTTAGGCAGGGGGGCAGGATGGGAGCAGTTCTTC
CASSLGRGAGWEQFF
>NA|TRBJ2-1|TRBV6-5|15|NA
TGTGCCAGCAGTTACGGAAGCAACTTTGACAATGAGCAGTCTTTC
CASSYGSNFDNEQSF
>NA|TRBJ2-3|TRBV11-2|15|NA
TGTGCCAGCAGCTTAGATTCTCTGGGAACAGATACGCAGTATTTT
CASSLDSLGTDTQYF
>NA|TRBJ1-1|TRBV29-1|13|NA
TGCAGTGTTGAACGTGGATTGAACAGTGAAGCTTTCTTT
CSVERGLNSEAFF
>NA|TRBJ2-3|TRBV12-3/TRBV12-4|11|many
TGTGCCAGTACTTTATGGGGTACGCAGTATTTT
CASTLWGTQYF
>NA|TRBJ2-6|TRBV6-5|13|once
TGTGCCAGCACCAAGTGGGGGGCCAACATCCTGACTTTC
CASTKWGANILTF
>NA|TRBJ2-7|TRBV11-2|14|NA
TGTGCCAGCAGCTTGGGGGTTAACTCCTACGTGCAGTACTTC
CASSLGVNSYVQYF
>NA|TRBJ2-1|TRBV5-1|14|few
TGCGCCAGCAGCTTGATTCCGGGAGTTAATGAGCAGTTCTTC
CASSLIPGVNEQFF
>NA|TRBJ2-7|TRBV21-1|17|few
TGTGCCAGCAGCAACCTCCGCGGGAGGGCCTTGTCCTACGAGCAGTACTTC
CASSNLRGRALSYEQYF
>NA|TRBJ2-3|TRBV4-1|17|NA
TGCGCCAGCAGCCAAGAAGAACTAACGGGAGACAAAGATACGCAGTATTTT
CASSQEELTGDKDTQYF
>TRBD1|TRBJ1-6|TRBV4-2|17|NA
TGTACCAGCAGCCGGGACGGGACAGGGGATTATAATTCACCCCTCCACTTT
CTSSRDGTGDYNSPLHF
>TRBD2|TRBJ2-2|TRBV12-3/TRBV12-4|16|many
TGTGCCAGCAGGAGGGGTAGCGGGCCGAACACCGGGGAGCTGTTTTTT
CASRRGSGPNTGELFF